This TCR beta chain emerged from a study of CD8 T cells in ankylosing spondylitis. The germline V and J ends were trimmed by 7 bases and 6 bases, with 8 bases remaining between them. This CDR3 has 11 residues. CDR1 and CDR2 from the germline V gene are MNHNY and SVGAGI (reference sequence). MiXCR, applied by TCRdb to the 5' RACE reads, yields one record per CDR3 protein. The table has 240,000 or so distinct CDR3 sequences, around a tenth seen once. This sequence originates from a male donor with ankylosing spondylitis or in good health (not recorded which). The J gene is TRBJ2-3, the V gene TRBV6-6; a weak D match, TRBD2 (5 bases). Sequences were obtained from blood, either unsorted or a sorted T cell fraction (not recorded which). CDR3 in amino acids: CASISGDTQYF. The CDR3 coding sequence is TGTGCCAGCATTTCGGGGGATACGCAGTATTTT.